The clone carrying this T cell receptor beta chain was picked up a small number of times. The antigen is not known. MiXCR, run by TCRdb on the reads, gives a single entry per CDR3 protein. The sample has approximately 110,000 distinct CDR3 sequences; about 30% are singletons. This entry is derived from a study of T cell repertoires in cytomegalovirus infection. The wider study: A matching HLA type, together with CMV infection, was signaled by public TCR beta signatures.

Study-level results: Accumulated public TCR beta family frequency recognized individuals carrying CMV together with the relevant HLA. In two of eight donors, the top clonotype was HLA-C-restricted CMV-specific.

Between the trimmed V and J ends, which lost 7 bases and 1 base, there was a span of 15 bases. The CDR3 has 15 residues. The sequenced sample was CD8+ T cells from cultured PBMCs, obtained from culture after CMV antigen stimulation. V usage is TRBV12-3 or TRBV12-4 and J usage is TRBJ2-3, with D possibly TRBD2 on 5 matching bases. The clonotype was recovered from a human donor in good health (CMV status not recorded). Some clones in this sample may be carry-over from other donors' samples. For the CDR3, the DNA is TGTGCCAGCACCATATCGGGGTGGGGCACAGATACGCAGTATTTT. Residues: CASTISGWGTDTQYF.